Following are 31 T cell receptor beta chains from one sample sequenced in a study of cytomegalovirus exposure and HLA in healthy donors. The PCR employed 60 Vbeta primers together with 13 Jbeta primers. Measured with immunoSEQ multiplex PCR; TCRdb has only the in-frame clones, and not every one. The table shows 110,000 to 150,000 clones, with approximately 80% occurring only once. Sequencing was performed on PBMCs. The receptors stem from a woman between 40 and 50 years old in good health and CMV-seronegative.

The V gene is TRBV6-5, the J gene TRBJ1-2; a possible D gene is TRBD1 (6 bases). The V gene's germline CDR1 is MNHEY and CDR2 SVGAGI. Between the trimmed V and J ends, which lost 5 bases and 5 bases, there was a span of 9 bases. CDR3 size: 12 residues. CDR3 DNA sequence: TGTGCCAGCAGTGGCGGACAGTATGGCTACACCTTC. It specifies CASSGGQYGYTF.

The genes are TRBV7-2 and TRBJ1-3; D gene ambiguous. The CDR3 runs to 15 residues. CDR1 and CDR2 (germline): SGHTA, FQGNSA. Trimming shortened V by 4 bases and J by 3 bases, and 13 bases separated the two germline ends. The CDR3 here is CASSSGLNVGNTIYF. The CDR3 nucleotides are TGTGCCAGCAGCTCGGGGTTGAACGTTGGAAACACCATATATTTT. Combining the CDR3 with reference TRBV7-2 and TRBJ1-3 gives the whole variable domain GAGVSQSPSNKVTEKGKDVELRCDPISGHTALYWYRQSLGQGLEFLIYFQGNSAPDKSGLPSDRFSAERTGGSVSTLTIQRTQQEDSAVYLCASSSGLNVGNTIYFGEGSWLTVV.

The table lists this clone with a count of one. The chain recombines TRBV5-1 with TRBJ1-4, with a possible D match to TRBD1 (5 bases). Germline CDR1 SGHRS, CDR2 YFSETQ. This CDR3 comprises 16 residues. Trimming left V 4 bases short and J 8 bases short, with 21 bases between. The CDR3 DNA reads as TGCGCCAGCAGCGCTGGGGACTTTCTTTCTCTGGAAAAACTGTTTTTT. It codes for CASSAGDFLSLEKLFF.

Here the CDR3 DNA reads TGTGCCAGCAGCCCCAGACTAGGGACTAGTTTCACAGATACGCAGTATTTT. Its protein is CASSPRLGTSFTDTQYF. This chain links TRBV27 with TRBJ2-3; TRBD2 matches at 8 bases. V lost 6 bases, J lost 2 bases, and 13 bases stayed unmatched. Germline assignment: CDR1 MNHEY and CDR2 SMNVEV (reference sequence). CDR3 length: 17 residues.

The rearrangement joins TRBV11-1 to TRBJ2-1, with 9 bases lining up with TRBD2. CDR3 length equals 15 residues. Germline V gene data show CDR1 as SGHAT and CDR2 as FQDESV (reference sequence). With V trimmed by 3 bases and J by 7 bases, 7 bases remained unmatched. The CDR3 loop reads CASSLGAGGWNEQFF. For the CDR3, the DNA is TGTGCCAGCAGCTTGGGCGCGGGAGGGTGGAATGAGCAGTTCTTC.

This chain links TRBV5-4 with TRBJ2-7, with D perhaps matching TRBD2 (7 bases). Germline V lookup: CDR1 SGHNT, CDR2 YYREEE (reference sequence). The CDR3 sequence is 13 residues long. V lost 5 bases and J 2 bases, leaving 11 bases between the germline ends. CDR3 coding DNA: TGTGCCAGCAGAAAAGGGGGGGCCTACGAGCAGTACTTC. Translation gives CASRKGGAYEQYF.

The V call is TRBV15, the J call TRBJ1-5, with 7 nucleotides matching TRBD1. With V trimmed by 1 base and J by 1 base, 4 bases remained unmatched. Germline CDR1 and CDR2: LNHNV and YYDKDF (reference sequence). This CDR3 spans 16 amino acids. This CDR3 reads CATSRVTGSSNQPQHF. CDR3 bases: TGTGCCACCAGCAGAGTGACAGGGTCAAGCAATCAGCCCCAGCATTTT.

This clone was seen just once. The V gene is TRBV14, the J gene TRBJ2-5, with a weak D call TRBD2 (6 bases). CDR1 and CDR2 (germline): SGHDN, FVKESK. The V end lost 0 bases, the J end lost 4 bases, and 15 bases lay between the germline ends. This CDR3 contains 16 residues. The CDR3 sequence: CASSQDFLGGRETQYF. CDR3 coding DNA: TGTGCCAGCAGCCAAGATTTTCTGGGGGGACGAGAGACCCAGTACTTC.

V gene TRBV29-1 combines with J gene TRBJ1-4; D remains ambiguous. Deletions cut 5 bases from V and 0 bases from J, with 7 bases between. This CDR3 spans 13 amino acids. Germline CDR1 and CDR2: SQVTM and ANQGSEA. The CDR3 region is CSVLRTTNEKLFF. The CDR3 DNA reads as TGCAGCGTTTTGAGAACAACTAATGAAAAACTGTTTTTT.

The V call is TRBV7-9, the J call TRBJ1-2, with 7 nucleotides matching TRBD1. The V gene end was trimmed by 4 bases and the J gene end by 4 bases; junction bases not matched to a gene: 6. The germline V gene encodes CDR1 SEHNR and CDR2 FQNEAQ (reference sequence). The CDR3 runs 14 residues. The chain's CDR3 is CASSSTGVGYGYTF. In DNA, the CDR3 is TGTGCCAGCAGCTCCACAGGGGTGGGCTATGGCTACACCTTC.

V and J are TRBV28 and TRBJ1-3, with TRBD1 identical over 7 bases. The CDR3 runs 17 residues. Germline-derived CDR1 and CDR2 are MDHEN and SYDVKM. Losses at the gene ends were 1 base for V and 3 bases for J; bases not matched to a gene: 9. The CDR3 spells CASSLFFRAGGGNTIYF. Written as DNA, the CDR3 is TGTGCCAGCAGTTTATTTTTCCGGGCAGGGGGTGGAAACACCATATATTTT.

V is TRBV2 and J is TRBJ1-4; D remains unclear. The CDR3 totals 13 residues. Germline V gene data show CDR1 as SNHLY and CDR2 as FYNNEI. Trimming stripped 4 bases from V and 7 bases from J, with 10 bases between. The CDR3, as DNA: TGTGCCAGCAGTGCCGCAGGCCGTGAAAAACTGTTTTTT. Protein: CASSAAGREKLFF.

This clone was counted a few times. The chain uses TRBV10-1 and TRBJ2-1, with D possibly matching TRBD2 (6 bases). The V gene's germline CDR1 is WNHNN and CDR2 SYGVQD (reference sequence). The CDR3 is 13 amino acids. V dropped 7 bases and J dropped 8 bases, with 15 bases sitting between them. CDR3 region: CASKGPEGYEQFF. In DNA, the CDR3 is TGCGCCAGCAAAGGTCCGGAGGGGTATGAGCAGTTCTTC.

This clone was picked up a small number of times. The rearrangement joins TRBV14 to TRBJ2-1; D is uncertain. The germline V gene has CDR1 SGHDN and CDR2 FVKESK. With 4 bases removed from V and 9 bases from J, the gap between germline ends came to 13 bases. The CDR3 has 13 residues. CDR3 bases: TGTGCCAGCAGCCGAACTACCTACGGTGAGCAGTTCTTC. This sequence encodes CASSRTTYGEQFF. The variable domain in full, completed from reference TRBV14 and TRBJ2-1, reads EAGVTQFPSHSVIEKGQTVTLRCDPISGHDNLYWYRRVMGKEIKFLLHFVKESKQDESGMPNNRFLAERTGGTYSTLKVQPAELEDSGVYFCASSRTTYGEQFFGPGTRLTVL.

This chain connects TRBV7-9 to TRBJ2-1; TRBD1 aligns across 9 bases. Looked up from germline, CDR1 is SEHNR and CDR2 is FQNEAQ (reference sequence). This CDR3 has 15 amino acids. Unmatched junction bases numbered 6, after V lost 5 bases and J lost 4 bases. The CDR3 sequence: CASSRGDRAYNEQFF. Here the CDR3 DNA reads TGTGCCAGCAGCCGGGGGGACAGGGCGTACAATGAGCAGTTCTTC.

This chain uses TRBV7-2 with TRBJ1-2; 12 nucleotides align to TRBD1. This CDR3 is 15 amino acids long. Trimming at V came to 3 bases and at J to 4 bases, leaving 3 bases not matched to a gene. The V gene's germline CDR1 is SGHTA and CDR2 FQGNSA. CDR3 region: CASSLGQGAVYGYTF. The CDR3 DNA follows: TGTGCCAGCAGCTTGGGACAGGGGGCGGTCTATGGCTACACCTTC. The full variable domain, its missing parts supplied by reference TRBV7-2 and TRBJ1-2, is GAGVSQSPSNKVTEKGKDVELRCDPISGHTALYWYRQSLGQGLEFLIYFQGNSAPDKSGLPSDRFSAERTGGSVSTLTIQRTQQEDSAVYLCASSLGQGAVYGYTFGSGTRLTVV.

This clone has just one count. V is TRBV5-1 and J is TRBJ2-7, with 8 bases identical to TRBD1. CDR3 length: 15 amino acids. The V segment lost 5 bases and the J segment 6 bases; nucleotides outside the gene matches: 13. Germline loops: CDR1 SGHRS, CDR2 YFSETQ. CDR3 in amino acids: CASSPGTGGAGEQYF. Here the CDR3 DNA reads TGCGCCAGCAGTCCTGGGACAGGAGGTGCTGGCGAGCAGTACTTC.

CDR3 protein: CASRSSGNTIYF. The CDR3 coding sequence is TGTGCCAGCAGGAGCTCTGGAAACACCATATATTTT. This chain joins TRBV28 and TRBJ1-3, with D unresolved. The CDR3 is 12 residues long. The V and J ends lost 6 bases and 0 bases respectively, with 3 bases between them. Per the germline V gene, CDR1 is MDHEN and CDR2 is SYDVKM. Looking up the rest from reference TRBV28 and TRBJ1-3 gives the full variable domain: DVKVTQSSRYLVKRTGEKVFLECVQDMDHENMFWYRQDPGLGLRLIYFSYDVKMKEKGDIPEGYSVSREKKERFSLILESASTNQTSMYLCASRSSGNTIYFGEGSWLTVV.

DNA for the CDR3: TGTGCCAGCAGCCACGGGACAGGGAATCAGCCCCAGCATTTT. This sequence encodes CASSHGTGNQPQHF. The chain joins TRBV9 to TRBJ1-5, with 9 bases fitting TRBD1. After removal of 4 bases from V and 4 bases from J, the junction contained 3 bases not matched to a gene. CDR1 and CDR2 (germline): SGDLS, YYNGEE. The CDR3 sequence is 14 residues long. The full variable domain, its missing parts supplied by reference TRBV9 and TRBJ1-5, is DSGVTQTPKHLITATGQRVTLRCSPRSGDLSVYWYQQSLDQGLQFLIQYYNGEERAKGNILERFSAQQFPDLHSELNLSSLELGDSALYFCASSHGTGNQPQHFGDGTRLSIL.

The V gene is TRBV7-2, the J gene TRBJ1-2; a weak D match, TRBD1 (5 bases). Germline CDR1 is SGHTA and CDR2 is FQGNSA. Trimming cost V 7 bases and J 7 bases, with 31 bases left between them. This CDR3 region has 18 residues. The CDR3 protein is CASTSGSLAGGRRGGYTF. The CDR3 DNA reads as TGTGCCAGCACTTCGGGCTCATTAGCGGGAGGGCGAAGGGGTGGCTACACCTTC.

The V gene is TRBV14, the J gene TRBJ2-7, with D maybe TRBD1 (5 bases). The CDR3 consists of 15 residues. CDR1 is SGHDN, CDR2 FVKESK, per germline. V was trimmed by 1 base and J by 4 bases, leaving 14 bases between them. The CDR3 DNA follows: TGTGCCAGCAGCCAAGTGGGCCAGGGTCGGTACGAGCAGTACTTC. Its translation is CASSQVGQGRYEQYF. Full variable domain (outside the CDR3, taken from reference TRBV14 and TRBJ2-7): EAGVTQFPSHSVIEKGQTVTLRCDPISGHDNLYWYRRVMGKEIKFLLHFVKESKQDESGMPNNRFLAERTGGTYSTLKVQPAELEDSGVYFCASSQVGQGRYEQYFGPGTRLTVT.

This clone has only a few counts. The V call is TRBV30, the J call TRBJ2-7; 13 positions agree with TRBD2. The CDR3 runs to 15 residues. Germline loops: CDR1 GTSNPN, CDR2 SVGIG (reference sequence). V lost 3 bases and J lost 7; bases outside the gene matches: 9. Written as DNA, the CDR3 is TGTGCCTGGAGAGGGGGGACTAGCGGGAATCGGGAGCAGTACTTC. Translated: CAWRGGTSGNREQYF.

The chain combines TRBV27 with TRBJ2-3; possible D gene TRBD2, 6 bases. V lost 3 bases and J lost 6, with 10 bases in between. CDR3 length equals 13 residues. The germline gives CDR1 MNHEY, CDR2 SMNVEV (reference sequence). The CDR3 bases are TGTGCCAGCAGTTTGGGGGGAACGGATACGCAGTATTTT. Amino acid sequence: CASSLGGTDTQYF.

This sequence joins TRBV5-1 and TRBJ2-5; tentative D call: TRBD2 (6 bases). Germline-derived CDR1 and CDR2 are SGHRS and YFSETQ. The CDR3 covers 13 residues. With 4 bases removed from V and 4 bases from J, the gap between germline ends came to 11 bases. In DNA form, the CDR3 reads TGCGCCAGCAGCCCGGGGACTCGAGAGACCCAGTACTTC. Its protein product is CASSPGTRETQYF.

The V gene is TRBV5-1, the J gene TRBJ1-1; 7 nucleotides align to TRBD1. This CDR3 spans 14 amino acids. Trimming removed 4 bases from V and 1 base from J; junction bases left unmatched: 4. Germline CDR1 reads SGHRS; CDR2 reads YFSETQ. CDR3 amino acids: CASSAQGSNTEAFF. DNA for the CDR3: TGCGCCAGCAGCGCACAGGGGTCGAACACTGAAGCTTTCTTT.

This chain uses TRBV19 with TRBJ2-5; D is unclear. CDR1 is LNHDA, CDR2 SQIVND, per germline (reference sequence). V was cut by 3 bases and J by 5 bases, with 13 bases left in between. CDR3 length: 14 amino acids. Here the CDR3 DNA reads TGTGCCAGTAGTATTCCATCGACTTCGGAGACCCAGTACTTC. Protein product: CASSIPSTSETQYF.

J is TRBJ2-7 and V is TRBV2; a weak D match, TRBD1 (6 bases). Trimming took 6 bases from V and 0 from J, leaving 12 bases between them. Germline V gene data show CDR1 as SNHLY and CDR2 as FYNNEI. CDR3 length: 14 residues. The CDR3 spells CASRSQGSSYEQYF. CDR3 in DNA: TGTGCCAGCAGAAGTCAGGGGAGCTCCTACGAGCAGTACTTC. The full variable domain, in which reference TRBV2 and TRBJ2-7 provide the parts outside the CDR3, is EPEVTQTPSHQVTQMGQEVILRCVPISNHLYFYWYRQILGQKVEFLVSFYNNEISEKSEIFDDQFSVERPDGSNFTLKIRSTKLEDSAMYFCASRSQGSSYEQYFGPGTRLTVT.

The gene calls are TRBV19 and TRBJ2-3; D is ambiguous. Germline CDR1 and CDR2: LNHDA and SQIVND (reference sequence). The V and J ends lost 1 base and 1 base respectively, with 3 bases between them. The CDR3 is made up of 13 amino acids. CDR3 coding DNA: TGTGCCAGTAGTATAGGCGGCACAGATACGCAGTATTTT. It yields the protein CASSIGGTDTQYF.

The CDR3 bases are TGTGCCAGCAGCCAAGCGGGAGCTCGATACAATGAGCAGTTCTTC. It translates to CASSQAGARYNEQFF. This chain links TRBV6-5 with TRBJ2-1; 8 bases are a match to TRBD2. Germline CDR1 is MNHEY and CDR2 is SVGAGI. V shed 6 bases, J shed 4 bases, and the junction held 8 bases outside the gene matches. The CDR3 sequence is 15 residues long.

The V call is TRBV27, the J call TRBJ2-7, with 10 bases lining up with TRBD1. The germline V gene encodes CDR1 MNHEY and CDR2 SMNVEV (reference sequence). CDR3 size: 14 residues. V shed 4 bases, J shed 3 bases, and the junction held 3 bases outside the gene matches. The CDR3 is CASSSDRGFYEQYF. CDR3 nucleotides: TGTGCCAGCAGTTCGGACAGGGGGTTCTACGAGCAGTACTTC.

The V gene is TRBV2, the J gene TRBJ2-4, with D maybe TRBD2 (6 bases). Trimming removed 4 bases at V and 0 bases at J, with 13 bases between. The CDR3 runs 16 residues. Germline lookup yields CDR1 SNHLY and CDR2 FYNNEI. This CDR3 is CASSVHGGIAKNIQYF. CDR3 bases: TGTGCCAGCAGTGTCCATGGGGGGATAGCCAAAAACATTCAGTACTTC.